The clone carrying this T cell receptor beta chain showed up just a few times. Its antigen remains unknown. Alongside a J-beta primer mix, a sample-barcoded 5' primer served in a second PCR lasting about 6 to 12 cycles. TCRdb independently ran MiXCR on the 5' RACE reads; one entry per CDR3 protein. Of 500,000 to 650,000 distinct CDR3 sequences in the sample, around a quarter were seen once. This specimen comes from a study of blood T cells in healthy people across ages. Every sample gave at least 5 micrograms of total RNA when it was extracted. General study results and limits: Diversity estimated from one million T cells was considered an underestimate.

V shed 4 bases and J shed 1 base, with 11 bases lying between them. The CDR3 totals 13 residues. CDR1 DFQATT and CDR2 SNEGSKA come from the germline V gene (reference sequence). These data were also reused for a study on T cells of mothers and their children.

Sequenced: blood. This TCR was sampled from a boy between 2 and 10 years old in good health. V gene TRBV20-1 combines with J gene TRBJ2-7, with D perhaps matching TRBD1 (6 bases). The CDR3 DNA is TGCAGTGCTAAAGGGACATCTTCCTACGAGCAGTACTTC. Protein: CSAKGTSSYEQYF.